A single sample is the source of the 31 T cell receptor beta chains below, sequenced in a study of cytomegalovirus exposure and HLA in healthy donors. Researchers ran the PCR with 60 Vbeta and 13 Jbeta primers. Assay: immunoSEQ multiplex PCR; the TCRdb copy retains only in-frame clones and omits some. The sample lists 120,000 or so clones; approximately 74% were seen once. The sequenced sample was PBMCs. The receptor source for this set is a man aged 40-50 years in good health and CMV-seropositive.

This chain connects TRBV11-3 to TRBJ2-7; 10 bases line up with TRBD1. The germline V gene encodes CDR1 SGHNT and CDR2 YENEEA. This CDR3 region has 15 residues. The J segment lost 5 bases and the V segment lost 2 bases, leaving 6 bases of the junction unmatched. CDR3 region: CASSLSGQGINEQYF. The CDR3 region has the DNA TGTGCCAGCAGCTTATCGGGACAGGGGATCAACGAGCAGTACTTC.

This chain joins TRBV7-3 and TRBJ1-4; 8 bases match TRBD1. The CDR3 sequence is 16 residues long. The germline V gene encodes CDR1 SGHTA and CDR2 FQGTGA. The V and J ends lost 0 bases and 5 bases, in that order; junction bases with no gene match: 5. The CDR3 sequence: CASSLTSAGGNEKLFF. CDR3 bases: TGTGCCAGCAGCTTAACGTCGGCAGGGGGCAATGAAAAACTGTTTTTT.

The rearrangement links TRBV25-1 to TRBJ1-3; D gene unclear. Germline V CDR1 and CDR2: MGHDK, SYGVNS. Trimming left V 7 bases short and J 0 bases short, with 10 bases between. The CDR3 extends over 14 amino acids. The CDR3, as DNA: TGTGCCAGCACCCCAGATTACTCTGGAAACACCATATATTTT. It encodes CASTPDYSGNTIYF. Drawing the rest from reference TRBV25-1 and TRBJ1-3, the complete variable domain is EADIYQTPRYLVIGTGKKITLECSQTMGHDKMYWYQQDPGMELHLIHYSYGVNSTEKGDLSSESTVSRIRTEHFPLTLESARPSHTSQYLCASTPDYSGNTIYFGEGSWLTVV.

The chain employs TRBV9 and TRBJ1-1; D is possibly TRBD1 (5 bases). Germline V CDR1 and CDR2: SGDLS, YYNGEE. V was cut by 0 bases and J by 4 bases, with 7 bases left in between. The CDR3 is 13 residues long. The CDR3 reads CASSVEGITEAFF. Written as DNA, the CDR3 is TGTGCCAGCAGCGTAGAGGGGATCACTGAAGCTTTCTTT.

The chain carries TRBV11-2 and TRBJ2-1, with TRBD2 as a possible D gene (6 bases). The V end was cut by 2 bases, the J end by 0 bases, with 8 bases between. This CDR3 contains 15 residues. CDR1 is SGHAT, CDR2 FQNNGV, per germline. CDR3 nucleotide sequence: TGTGCCAGCAGCTTAAGGGACTCCTCCTACAATGAGCAGTTCTTC. Protein product: CASSLRDSSYNEQFF.

The chain joins TRBV10-3 to TRBJ2-5; no definite D call. Trimming removed 0 bases at V and 2 bases at J, with 7 bases between. In germline, CDR1 is ENHRY, CDR2 SYGVKD. CDR3 size: 14 residues. This chain's CDR3 is CAISESVSQETQYF. The CDR3 DNA reads as TGTGCCATCAGTGAGTCCGTTAGTCAAGAGACCCAGTACTTC.

The rearrangement uses TRBV6-1 and TRBJ1-1; 7 bases line up with TRBD1. CDR1 is MNHNS, CDR2 SASEGT, per germline. V was clipped by 2 bases and J by 2 bases; unmatched bases: 11. The CDR3 is 17 residues long. In nucleotides, the CDR3 is TGTGCCAGCAGTGAAATCGGAGGGGGCCTAGGTAACACTGAAGCTTTCTTT. This encodes CASSEIGGGLGNTEAFF.

The chain carries TRBV4-1 and TRBJ1-5; 8 nucleotides agree with TRBD1. This CDR3 comprises 15 residues. The germline CDR1 and CDR2 sequences are MGHRA and YSYEKL. J gave up 1 base and V 1 base, and 0 bases lay outside the gene matches. The DNA of the CDR3 is TGCGCCAGCAGCCAAGGGACAGGGAGCAATCAGCCCCAGCATTTT. Protein sequence: CASSQGTGSNQPQHF.

This clone has only a few counts. This chain uses TRBV11-2 with TRBJ1-4; possible D gene TRBD1, 5 bases. Trimming removed 5 bases at V and 0 bases at J, with 7 bases between. The CDR3 runs to 14 residues. Germline values: CDR1 SGHAT, CDR2 FQNNGV. This chain's CDR3 is CASSQGSTNEKLFF. The DNA for the CDR3 is TGTGCCAGCAGCCAGGGATCAACTAATGAAAAACTGTTTTTT.

This clone was recorded a few times. The chain recombines TRBV28 with TRBJ2-6; TRBD1 matches at 8 bases. With 5 bases clipped from V and 2 bases from J, the junction kept 2 bases outside the gene matches. The CDR3 consists of 15 residues. In germline, CDR1 is MDHEN, CDR2 SYDVKM. The CDR3 region is CASSTRGPGANVLTF. The CDR3 nucleotides are TGTGCCAGCAGTACCAGGGGGCCTGGGGCCAACGTCCTGACTTTC.

The chain is built from TRBV10-2 and TRBJ1-1, with D possibly TRBD1 on 6 matching bases. This CDR3 has 16 amino acids. The germline CDR1 and CDR2 sequences are WSHSY and SAAADI. Trimming took 5 bases from V and 4 from J, leaving 20 bases between them. CDR3 amino acids: CASSYVRAGVSTEAFF. DNA of the CDR3: TGCGCCAGCAGTTACGTCAGGGCAGGGGTGAGCACTGAAGCTTTCTTT.

This clone was detected only a few times. The chain is built from TRBV11-3 and TRBJ2-1, with 10 bases that match TRBD1. The V segment lost 6 bases and the J segment 7 bases; nucleotides outside the gene matches: 12. Germline CDR1 and CDR2: SGHNT and YENEEA. The CDR3 contains 16 residues. CDR3 in amino acids: CASSPGDRGPQNEQFF. The CDR3, as DNA: TGTGCCAGCAGTCCAGGCGACAGGGGGCCGCAGAATGAGCAGTTCTTC.

The J gene is TRBJ2-5, the V gene TRBV2; no clear D gene. Germline values: CDR1 SNHLY, CDR2 FYNNEI. This CDR3 contains 13 residues. Trimming removed 5 bases from V and 4 bases from J, with 11 bases in between. This CDR3 is CASSYLVRETQYF. CDR3 bases: TGTGCCAGCAGTTACCTAGTCAGAGAGACCCAGTACTTC.

J is TRBJ2-7 and V is TRBV11-2; 8 bases are a match to TRBD2. V shed 1 base, J shed 4 bases, and the junction held 9 bases outside the gene matches. Germline V gene sequence: CDR1 SGHAT, CDR2 FQNNGV. The CDR3 has 16 amino acids. CDR3 in DNA: TGTGCCAGCAGCTTAGGCCGGGGGGGCCGGGAGTACGAGCAGTACTTC. Amino acids: CASSLGRGGREYEQYF.

In nucleotides, the CDR3 is TGTGCCAGCAGCACCCGACAGGGTGGTGAAAAACTGTTTTTT. Protein: CASSTRQGGEKLFF. The rearrangement joins TRBV14 to TRBJ1-4, with TRBD1 identical over 7 bases. This CDR3 has 14 amino acids. V was pared by 5 bases and J by 7 bases, with 7 bases of the junction left unmatched. The germline V gene encodes CDR1 SGHDN and CDR2 FVKESK.

This clone appeared once. The chain joins TRBV7-7 to TRBJ2-3; TRBD2 might be the D (6 bases). CDR3 length: 16 residues. From germline, CDR1 is SSHAT and CDR2 FNYEAQ (reference sequence). Trimming removed 5 bases from V and 4 bases from J, with 19 bases in between. The CDR3 sequence is CASSEKTGVGADTQYF. CDR3 in DNA: TGTGCCAGCAGCGAAAAAACGGGGGTCGGGGCAGATACGCAGTATTTT.

The genes are TRBV5-1 and TRBJ2-2; TRBD1 is a possible D gene (5 bases). V shed 2 bases and J shed 0 bases, with 23 bases lying between them. Germline loops: CDR1 SGHRS, CDR2 YFSETQ. This CDR3 contains 20 residues. DNA of the CDR3: TGCGCCAGCAGCTTAGACCAGGGTTCTGGATGGCACCCGAACACCGGGGAGCTGTTTTTT. Translation: CASSLDQGSGWHPNTGELFF.

This clone has just a few counts. The genes are TRBV29-1 and TRBJ2-7; 9 bases are a match to TRBD1. This CDR3 spans 15 amino acids. Germline assignment: CDR1 SQVTM and CDR2 ANQGSEA. V trimming: 7 bases; J trimming: 6 bases; junction bases outside the gene matches: 16. The CDR3 region is CSAFTAGTGNGEQYF. The CDR3 DNA reads TGCAGCGCCTTTACTGCGGGGACAGGGAACGGCGAGCAGTACTTC.

The chain has TRBV6-1 and TRBJ1-4, with D possibly TRBD1 on 6 matching bases. The V end was cut by 6 bases, the J end by 0 bases, with 11 bases between. Germline CDR1 MNHNS, CDR2 SASEGT. This CDR3 spans 15 amino acids. DNA for the CDR3: TGTGCCAGCAGCGTACAGGGTGCAACTAATGAAAAACTGTTTTTT. Its translation is CASSVQGATNEKLFF.

CDR3 sequence (DNA): TGTGCCAGCTCAACCGCAACAGGGCTGGGAAATGAGCAGTTCTTC. Amino acids: CASSTATGLGNEQFF. The rearrangement uses TRBV18 and TRBJ2-1; D is perhaps TRBD1 (6 bases). Looked up from germline, CDR1 is KGHSH and CDR2 is LQKENI. The CDR3 spans 15 residues. V was trimmed by 5 bases and J by 7 bases, leaving 18 bases between them.

V gene TRBV19 combines with J gene TRBJ1-5; D is undetermined. This CDR3 region has 13 residues. Germline CDR1 and CDR2: LNHDA and SQIVND (reference sequence). V lost 1 base and J 9 bases, leaving 10 bases between the germline ends. Here the CDR3 reads CASSIVGLGPQHF. CDR3 bases: TGTGCCAGTAGTATAGTGGGCCTGGGGCCCCAGCATTTT.

The chain employs TRBV7-2 and TRBJ2-1; possibly TRBD2 for D (6 bases). CDR1 and CDR2 from the germline V gene are SGHTA and FQGNSA. This CDR3 comprises 16 residues. V gave up 5 bases and J gave up 2 bases, with 16 bases separating them. The CDR3 region has the DNA TGTGCCAGCAGCACCAAACCGGGACTCCCCTACAATGAGCAGTTCTTC. Translation gives CASSTKPGLPYNEQFF.

The rearrangement links TRBV9 to TRBJ2-3, with 9 nucleotides matching TRBD2. Unmatched junction bases numbered 5, after V lost 0 bases and J lost 6 bases. Germline loops: CDR1 SGDLS, CDR2 YYNGEE. This CDR3 comprises 15 residues. As DNA, the CDR3 is TGTGCCAGCAGCGTAGGCAAGCGGGAGGTGGATACGCAGTATTTT. Translated, it gives CASSVGKREVDTQYF.

The table lists this clone with a count of one. This chain joins TRBV30 and TRBJ2-2; tentative D call: TRBD1 (5 bases). The CDR3 runs to 13 residues. V was shortened by 5 bases and J by 3 bases, with 10 bases between the two germline ends. Germline values: CDR1 GTSNPN, CDR2 SVGIG (reference sequence). The CDR3, as DNA: TGTGCCTGGCAGGGTTTGGACACCGGGGAGCTGTTTTTT. Encoded protein: CAWQGLDTGELFF.

This chain links TRBV7-2 with TRBJ1-2; 9 bases align to TRBD1. The CDR3 runs to 14 residues. Germline CDR1 reads SGHTA; CDR2 reads FQGNSA. Trimming removed 2 bases from V and 6 bases from J; junction bases left unmatched: 4. CDR3 region: CASSLSGQGNGYTF. The CDR3 nucleotides read TGTGCCAGCAGCTTAAGTGGACAGGGGAATGGCTACACCTTC.

The sample holds one count of this clone. The chain carries TRBV7-9 and TRBJ2-3, with a tentative D call TRBD1 (6 bases). Between the trimmed V and J ends, which lost 5 bases and 0 bases, there was a span of 9 bases. The V gene's germline CDR1 is SEHNR and CDR2 FQNEAQ (reference sequence). The CDR3 is 14 amino acids. CDR3 region: CASSRTDSTDTQYF. In DNA, the CDR3 is TGTGCCAGCAGCAGGACAGATAGCACAGATACGCAGTATTTT.

This clone was detected a few times. The CDR3 here is CASRLGTSGFYEQYF. As DNA, the CDR3 is TGTGCCAGCAGATTGGGGACTAGCGGGTTTTACGAGCAGTACTTC. The chain is built from TRBV27 and TRBJ2-7, with 12 nucleotides matching TRBD2. Germline V gives CDR1 MNHEY, CDR2 SMNVEV (reference sequence). CDR3 size: 15 residues. V was pared by 6 bases and J by 4 bases, with 7 bases of the junction left unmatched.

V usage is TRBV5-1 and J usage is TRBJ2-2; the match to TRBD1 covers 8 bases. V gave up 2 bases and J gave up 0 bases; unmatched junction bases: 3. Germline CDR1 is SGHRS and CDR2 is YFSETQ. This CDR3 contains 16 residues. The CDR3 loop is CASSLSGQANTGELFF. CDR3 nucleotides: TGCGCCAGCAGCTTATCGGGACAGGCGAACACCGGGGAGCTGTTTTTT.

This sequence joins TRBV19 and TRBJ2-4; D might be TRBD1 (6 bases). V was shortened by 0 bases and J by 1 base, with 10 bases between the two germline ends. This CDR3 is built from 16 residues. CDR1 and CDR2 (germline): LNHDA, SQIVND (reference sequence). CDR3 in DNA: TGTGCCAGTAGTATAGATCCAGGGGCCGCCAAAAACATTCAGTACTTC. It yields the protein CASSIDPGAAKNIQYF.

The rearrangement links TRBV11-2 to TRBJ2-1, with TRBD2 matching over 9 bases. This CDR3 has 16 residues. Per germline, CDR1 SGHAT and CDR2 FQNNGV. The V and J ends lost 5 bases and 3 bases, in that order; junction bases with no gene match: 8. DNA of the CDR3: TGTGCCAGCAGCCTCCGGGCGGGAGGGAGCTACAATGAGCAGTTCTTC. Translating gives CASSLRAGGSYNEQFF.

The chain joins TRBV14 to TRBJ1-2; D not certain. Germline-derived CDR1 and CDR2 are SGHDN and FVKESK. CDR3 length equals 13 residues. V gave up 0 bases and J gave up 8 bases, with 10 bases separating them. The CDR3 region is CASSQDRTRGYTF. The CDR3 coding sequence is TGTGCCAGCAGCCAAGACAGAACTAGAGGCTACACCTTC.